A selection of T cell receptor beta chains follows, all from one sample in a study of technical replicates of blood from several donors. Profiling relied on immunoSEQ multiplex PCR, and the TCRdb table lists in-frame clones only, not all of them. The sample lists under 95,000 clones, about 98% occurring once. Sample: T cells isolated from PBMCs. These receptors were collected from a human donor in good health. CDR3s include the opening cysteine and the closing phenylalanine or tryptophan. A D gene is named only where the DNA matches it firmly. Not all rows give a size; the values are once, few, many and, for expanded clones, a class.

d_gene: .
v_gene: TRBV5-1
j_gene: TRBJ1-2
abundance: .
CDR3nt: TGCGCCAGCAGCTTAGGTCAAGGCAGGGACTATGGCTACACCTTC
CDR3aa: CASSLGQGRDYGYTF

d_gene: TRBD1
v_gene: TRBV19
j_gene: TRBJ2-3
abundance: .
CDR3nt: TGTGCCAGTAGTTTCCGGGACAGATTCACAGATACGCAGTATTTT
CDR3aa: CASSFRDRFTDTQYF

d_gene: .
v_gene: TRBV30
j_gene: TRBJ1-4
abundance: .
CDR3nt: TGTGCCTGGAGTGTGCGGATTAATGAAAAACTGTTTTTT
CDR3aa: CAWSVRINEKLFF

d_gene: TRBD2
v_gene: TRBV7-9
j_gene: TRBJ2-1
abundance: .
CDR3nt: TGTGCCAGCAGCCCACGTCGGACTAGCAATAATGAGCAGTTCTTC
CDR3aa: CASSPRRTSNNEQFF

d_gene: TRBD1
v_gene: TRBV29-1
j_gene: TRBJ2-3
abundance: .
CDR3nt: TGCAGCGCCAAAGGACAGGGCGTGGATACGCAGTATTTT
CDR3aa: CSAKGQGVDTQYF

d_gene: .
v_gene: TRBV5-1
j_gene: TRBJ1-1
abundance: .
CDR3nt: TGCGCCAGCCCATTACAGGGTAACACTGAAGCTTTCTTT
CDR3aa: CASPLQGNTEAFF

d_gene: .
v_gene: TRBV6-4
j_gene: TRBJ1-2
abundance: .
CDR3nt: TGTGCCAGCAGGGAACAAAACAGGGAGGGCAATGGCTACACCTTC
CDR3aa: CASREQNREGNGYTF

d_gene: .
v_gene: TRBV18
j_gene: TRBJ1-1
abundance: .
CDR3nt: TGTGCCAGCTCATTTAAATCAGGCAGTGAAGCTTTCTTT
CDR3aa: CASSFKSGSEAFF

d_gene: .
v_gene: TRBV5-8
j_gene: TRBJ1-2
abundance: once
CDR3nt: TGTGCCAGCAGCTTCATCCATGCTAACTATGGCTACACCTTC
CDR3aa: CASSFIHANYGYTF

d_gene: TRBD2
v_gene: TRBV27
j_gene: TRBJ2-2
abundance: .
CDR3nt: TGTGCCAGCAGCGTAGCGGGAGTCGGCACCGGGGAGCTGTTTTTT
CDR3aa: CASSVAGVGTGELFF

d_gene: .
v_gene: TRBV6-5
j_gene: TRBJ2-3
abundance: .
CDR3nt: TGTGCCAGCAGTCACCAAGCTAGCACAGATACGCAGTATTTT
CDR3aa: CASSHQASTDTQYF

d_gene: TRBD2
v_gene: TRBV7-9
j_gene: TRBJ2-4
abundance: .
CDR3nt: TGTGCCAGCAGCGCCAGGACTAGCGGGAGTGTTGCCAAAAACATTCAGTACTTC
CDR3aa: CASSARTSGSVAKNIQYF

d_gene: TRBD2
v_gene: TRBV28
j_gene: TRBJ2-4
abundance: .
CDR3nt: TGTGCCAGCAGTCCCGCCGTTTTGCGGGAGGGTAAGGACATTCAGTACTTC
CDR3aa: CASSPAVLREGKDIQYF

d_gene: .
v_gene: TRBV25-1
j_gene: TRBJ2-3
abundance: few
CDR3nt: TGTGCCAGCAGTGGGAGACAGTTCACAGATACGCAGTATTTT
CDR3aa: CASSGRQFTDTQYF

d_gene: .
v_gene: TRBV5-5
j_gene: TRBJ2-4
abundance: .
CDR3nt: TGTGCCAGCAGCCTGGACAGAAACATTCAGTACTTC
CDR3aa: CASSLDRNIQYF

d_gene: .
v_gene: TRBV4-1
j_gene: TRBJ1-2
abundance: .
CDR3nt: TGCGCCAGCAGCCAAGACAGGGACAATCATGGCTACACCTTC
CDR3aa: CASSQDRDNHGYTF

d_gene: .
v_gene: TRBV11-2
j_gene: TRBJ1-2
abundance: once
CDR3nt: TGTGCCAGCAGCTTAGTGGCAGGGATCGTACGAAACTATGGCTACACCTTC
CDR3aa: CASSLVAGIVRNYGYTF

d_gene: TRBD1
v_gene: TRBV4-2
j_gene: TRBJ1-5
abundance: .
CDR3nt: TGTGCCAGCAGCCTACATGGACAGGGGGATCAGCCCCAGCATTTT
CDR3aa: CASSLHGQGDQPQHF

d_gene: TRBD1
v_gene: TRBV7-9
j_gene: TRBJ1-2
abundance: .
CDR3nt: TGTGCCAGCAGCTGGACCGGACAGGGGGCTTGGAATGGCTACACCTTC
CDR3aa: CASSWTGQGAWNGYTF

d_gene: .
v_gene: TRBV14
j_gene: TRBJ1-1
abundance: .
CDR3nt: TGTGCCAGCAGCCAGGTCGGGTGGAACACTGAAGCTTTCTTT
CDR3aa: CASSQVGWNTEAFF

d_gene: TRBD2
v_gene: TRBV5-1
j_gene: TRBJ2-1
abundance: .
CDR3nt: TGCGCCAGCGCGACCCCGGGACTAGCGCAAAAAAGCTCCTACAATGAGCAGTTCTTC
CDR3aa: CASATPGLAQKSSYNEQFF

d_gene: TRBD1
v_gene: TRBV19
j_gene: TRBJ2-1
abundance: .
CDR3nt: TGTGCCAGTAGTTTCGACAGGGGGAGATATGAGCAGTTCTTC
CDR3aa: CASSFDRGRYEQFF

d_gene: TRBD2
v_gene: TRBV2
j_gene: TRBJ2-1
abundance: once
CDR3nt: TGTGCCAGCAGACTACGACTAGCAGATTACAATGAGCAGTTCTTC
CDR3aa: CASRLRLADYNEQFF

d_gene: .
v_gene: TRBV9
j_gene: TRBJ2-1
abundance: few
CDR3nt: TGTGCCAGCAGCGGTAGCGGACTCAAGGGCAATGAGCAGTTCTTC
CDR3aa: CASSGSGLKGNEQFF

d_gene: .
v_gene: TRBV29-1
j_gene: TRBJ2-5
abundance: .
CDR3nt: TGCAGCGTTGAAACCGGGGAAGAGACCCAGTACTTC
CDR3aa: CSVETGEETQYF

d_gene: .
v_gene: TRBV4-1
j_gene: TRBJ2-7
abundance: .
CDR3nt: TGCGCCAGCAGCCAGGGGGCAGGAGCTGACGAGCAGTACTTC
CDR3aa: CASSQGAGADEQYF

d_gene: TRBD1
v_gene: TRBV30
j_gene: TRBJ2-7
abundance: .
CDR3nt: TGTGCCCTACGCCTCCCTCAGCTGTGGGGACAGACCTACGAGCAGTACTTC
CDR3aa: CALRLPQLWGQTYEQYF

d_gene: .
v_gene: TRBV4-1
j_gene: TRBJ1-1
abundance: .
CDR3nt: TGCGCCAGCAGCCAGATAACAGGGACCACTGAAGCTTTCTTT
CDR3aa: CASSQITGTTEAFF

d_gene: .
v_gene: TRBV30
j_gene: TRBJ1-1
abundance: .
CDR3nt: TGTGCCTGGAGCGTCAACACTGAAGCTTTCTTT
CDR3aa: CAWSVNTEAFF

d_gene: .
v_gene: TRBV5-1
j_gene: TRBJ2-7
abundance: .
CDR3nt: TGCGCCAGCAGTCCGACTGGGTCGAATTCCTACGAGCAGTACTTC
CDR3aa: CASSPTGSNSYEQYF

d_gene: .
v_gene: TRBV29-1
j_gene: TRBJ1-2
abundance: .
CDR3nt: TGCAGCGTTGAAGGCCCGGCTAGGTATGGCTACACCTTC
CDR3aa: CSVEGPARYGYTF

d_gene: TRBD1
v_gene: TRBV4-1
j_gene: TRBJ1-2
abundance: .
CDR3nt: TGCGCCAGCAGCCAAGCGGCCGGGACAGGGTCGGGCTATGGCTACACCTTC
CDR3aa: CASSQAAGTGSGYGYTF

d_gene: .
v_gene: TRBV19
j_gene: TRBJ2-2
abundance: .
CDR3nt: TGTGCCAGTAGTCTGGCCGAGGGCGTTAAGTCCGGGGAGCTGTTTTTT
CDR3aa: CASSLAEGVKSGELFF

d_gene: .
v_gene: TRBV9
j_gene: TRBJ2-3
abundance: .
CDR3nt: TGTGCCAGCAACATGGACCCGGGGGGCCGAGTCACAGATACGCAGTATTTT
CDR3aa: CASNMDPGGRVTDTQYF

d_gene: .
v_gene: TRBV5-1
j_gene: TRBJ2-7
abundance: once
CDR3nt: TGCGCCAGCAGCTTTACCGGGAAAACCTACGAGCAGTACTTC
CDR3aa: CASSFTGKTYEQYF

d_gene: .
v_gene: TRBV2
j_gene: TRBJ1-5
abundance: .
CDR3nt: TGTGCCAGCAGAAAAGGGCTGTCGACAGGTAGCAATCAGCCCCAGCATTTT
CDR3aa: CASRKGLSTGSNQPQHF

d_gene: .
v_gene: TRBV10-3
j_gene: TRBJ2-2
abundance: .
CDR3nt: TGTGCCAGTACAGGGAGTACGAACACCGGGGAGCTGTTTTTT
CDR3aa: CASTGSTNTGELFF

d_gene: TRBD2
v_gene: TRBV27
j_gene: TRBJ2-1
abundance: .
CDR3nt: TGTGCCAGCAGTGGTGGACTAGCGGCATACAATGAGCAGTTCTTC
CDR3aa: CASSGGLAAYNEQFF

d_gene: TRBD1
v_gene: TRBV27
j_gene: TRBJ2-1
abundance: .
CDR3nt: TGTGCCAGCAGTTTATACAGGGGATTGGCAAATGAGCAGTTCTTC
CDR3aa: CASSLYRGLANEQFF

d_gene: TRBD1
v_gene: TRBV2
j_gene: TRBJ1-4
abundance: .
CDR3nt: TGTGCCAGCGGAACCGGGACAGTAAATGAAAAACTGTTTTTT
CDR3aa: CASGTGTVNEKLFF

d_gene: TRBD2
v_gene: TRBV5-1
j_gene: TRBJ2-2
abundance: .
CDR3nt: TGCGCCAGCAGGCGGAGCGGGGGATCCAAGGCCGGGGAGCTGTTTTTT
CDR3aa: CASRRSGGSKAGELFF

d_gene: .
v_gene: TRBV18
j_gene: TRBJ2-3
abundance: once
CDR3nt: TGTGCCAGCTCACCTCAGGGACTGGGGGTCGCAGATACGCAGTATTTT
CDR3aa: CASSPQGLGVADTQYF

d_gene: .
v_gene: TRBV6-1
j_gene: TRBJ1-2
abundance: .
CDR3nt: TGTGCCAGCAGTGAGTCTTTAGGAGTTATCGTGCATGGCTACACCTTC
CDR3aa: CASSESLGVIVHGYTF

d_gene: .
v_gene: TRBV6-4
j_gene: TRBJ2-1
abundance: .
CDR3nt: TGTGCCAGCAGCCTCAAACAGGGATGGGACAATGAGCAGTTCTTC
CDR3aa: CASSLKQGWDNEQFF

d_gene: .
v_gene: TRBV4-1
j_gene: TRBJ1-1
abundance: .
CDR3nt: TGCGCCAGCAGCTTCCCGGGGGGGTATGAAGCTTTCTTT
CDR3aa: CASSFPGGYEAFF

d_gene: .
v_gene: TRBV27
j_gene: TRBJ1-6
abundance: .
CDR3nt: TGTGCCAGCAGCCTACGGGGGAGCTTGAACGATTCACCCCTCCACTTT
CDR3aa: CASSLRGSLNDSPLHF

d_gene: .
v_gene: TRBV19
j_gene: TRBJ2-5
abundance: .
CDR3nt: TGTGCCAGTAGTATACAGGGGAAAGAGACCCAGTACTTC
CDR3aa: CASSIQGKETQYF

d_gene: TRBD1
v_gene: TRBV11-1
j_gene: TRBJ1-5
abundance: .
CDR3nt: TGTGCCAGCAGCGTAACAGGGGCTCAGCCCCAGCATTTT
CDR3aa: CASSVTGAQPQHF

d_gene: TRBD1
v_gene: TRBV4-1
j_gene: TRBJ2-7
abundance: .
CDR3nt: TGCGCCAGCAGCCAAACCGGGACAGGGACTCTCCCCAGCTTC
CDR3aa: CASSQTGTGTLPSF

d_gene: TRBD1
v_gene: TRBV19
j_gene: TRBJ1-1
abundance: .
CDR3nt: TGTGCCAGTAGTATTTTTGGGGACAGGAACACTGAAGCTTTCTTT
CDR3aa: CASSIFGDRNTEAFF

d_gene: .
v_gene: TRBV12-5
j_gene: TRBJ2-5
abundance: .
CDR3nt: TGTGCTAGTGGACTTAGGCTAGCAGGGGCCCAGTACTTC
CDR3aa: CASGLRLAGAQYF

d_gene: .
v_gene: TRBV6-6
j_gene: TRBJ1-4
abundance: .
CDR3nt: TGTGCCAGCAGTATATATCAGGCAACTAATGAAAAACTGTTTTTT
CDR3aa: CASSIYQATNEKLFF

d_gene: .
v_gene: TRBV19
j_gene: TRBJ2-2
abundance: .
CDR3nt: TGTGCCAGTATCAATCCAACAGGGTACACCGGGGAGCTGTTTTTT
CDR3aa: CASINPTGYTGELFF

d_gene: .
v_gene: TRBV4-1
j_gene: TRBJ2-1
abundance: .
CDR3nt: TGCGCCAGCAGCCGCCTTCGAGACTACAATGAGCAGTTCTTC
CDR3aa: CASSRLRDYNEQFF